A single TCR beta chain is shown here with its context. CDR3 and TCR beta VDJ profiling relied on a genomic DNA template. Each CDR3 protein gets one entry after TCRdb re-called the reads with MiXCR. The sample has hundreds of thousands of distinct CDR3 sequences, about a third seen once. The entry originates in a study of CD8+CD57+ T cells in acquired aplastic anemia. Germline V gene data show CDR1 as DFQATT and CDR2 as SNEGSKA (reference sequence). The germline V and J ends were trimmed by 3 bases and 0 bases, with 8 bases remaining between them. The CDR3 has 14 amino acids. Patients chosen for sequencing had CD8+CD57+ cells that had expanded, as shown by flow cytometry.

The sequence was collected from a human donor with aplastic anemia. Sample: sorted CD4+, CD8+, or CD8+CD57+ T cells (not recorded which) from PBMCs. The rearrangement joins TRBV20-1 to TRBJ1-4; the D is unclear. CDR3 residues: CSASLEATNEKLFF. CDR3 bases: TGCAGTGCTAGTTTGGAGGCAACTAATGAAAAACTGTTTTTT.